This record looks at one TCR beta chain sequence and its context. This entry is derived from a study of blood T cell repertoires in COVID-19. Background on the study: The analysed material was cDNA or gDNA that came from T cells, B-cell-depleted T cells, or PBMCs.

The method was immunoSEQ multiplex PCR; TCRdb's version includes in-frame clones alone and lacks a portion of them. The repertoire holds around 25,000 clones, with about four fifths as singletons. This TCR came from a man older than 75 with active or convalescent COVID-19. Material for sequencing was peripheral blood.

The CDR3 reads CASSSSTGSLGYTF. CDR3 DNA sequence: TGTGCCAGCAGTTCCAGTACAGGCTCCCTTGGCTACACCTTC. The V gene is TRBV6-2 or TRBV6-3, the J gene TRBJ1-2; TRBD1 is a possible D gene (5 bases). The V and J ends lost 4 bases and 7 bases respectively, with 16 bases between them. The CDR3 length is 14 residues. Germline V gene sequence: CDR1 MNHEY, CDR2 SVGEGT.